Here is one T cell receptor (beta chain) with its context. What it binds is unknown. The data belong to a study of cytomegalovirus exposure and HLA in healthy donors. With 60 Vbeta and 13 Jbeta primers, the PCR was carried out. This table comes from immunoSEQ multiplex PCR, and its TCRdb copy is limited to in-frame clones, with some not included. The sample consists of under 150,000 clones, 70% to 80% of them appearing once. The CDR3 is 17 residues long. Trimming left V 4 bases short and J 5 bases short, with 23 bases between. From germline, CDR1 is MGHRA and CDR2 YSYEKL. Study-wide results and limits: Donor immune exposure was known only as CMV serostatus.

The source material was PBMCs. This clonotype originated in a man in his thirties or forties in good health and CMV-seropositive. V is TRBV4-1 and J is TRBJ1-1, with D possibly being TRBD1 (6 bases). CDR3: CASSRLSRGGGGTEAFF. In nucleotides, the CDR3 is TGCGCCAGCAGCCGACTAAGCCGAGGAGGGGGGGGGACTGAAGCTTTCTTT.